The next 18 T cell receptor beta chains were all read from a single sample in a study of OX40 agonist ivuxolimab in advanced cancers. The data were produced by immunoSEQ multiplex PCR, yet TCRdb's version contains in-frame clones alone and is incomplete. The sample lists approximately 76,000 clones, roughly 85% occurring once. The input for sequencing was CD4+ or CD8+ T cells sorted from blood, taken in a trial of the OX40 agonist ivuxolimab. The source is an adult with an advanced solid tumor such as melanoma, head and neck, liver or kidney cancer.

The V gene is TRBV6-1, the J gene TRBJ2-3; D remains unclear. With 2 bases removed from V and 7 bases from J, the gap between germline ends came to 10 bases. Germline V lookup: CDR1 MNHNS, CDR2 SASEGT. The CDR3 totals 13 residues. CDR3 coding DNA: TGTGCCAGCAGTGAATCTACCAGGAATACGCAGTATTTT. Its protein product is CASSESTRNTQYF.

CDR3 sequence: CASSNRRGSNQPQHF. The CDR3 bases are TGTGCCAGTAGTAACAGGCGCGGGAGCAATCAGCCCCAGCATTTT. This chain links TRBV19 with TRBJ1-5; D is possibly TRBD1 (5 bases). V shed 4 bases and J shed 1 base, with 11 bases lying between them. The CDR3 length is 15 residues. Per germline, CDR1 LNHDA and CDR2 SQIVND (reference sequence).

The V gene is TRBV2, the J gene TRBJ2-5; D gene ambiguous. The CDR3 is 12 amino acids. V was shortened by 4 bases and J by 3 bases, with 6 bases between the two germline ends. Germline loops: CDR1 SNHLY, CDR2 FYNNEI. The CDR3 DNA follows: TGTGCCAGCAGTGTACAAAAAGAGACCCAGTACTTC. It translates to CASSVQKETQYF.

V is TRBV7-9 and J is TRBJ2-7, with a tentative D call TRBD1 (6 bases). The V end was cut by 3 bases, the J end by 0 bases, with 9 bases between. The CDR3 covers 14 residues. The germline V gene encodes CDR1 SEHNR and CDR2 FQNEAQ (reference sequence). CDR3 loop: CASSFGTSSYEQYF. CDR3 coding DNA: TGTGCCAGCAGCTTCGGGACAAGCTCCTACGAGCAGTACTTC. Filled out from reference TRBV7-9 and TRBJ2-7, the complete variable domain reads DTGVSQNPRHKITKRGQNVTFRCDPISEHNRLYWYRQTLGQGPEFLTYFQNEAQLEKSRLLSDRFSAERPKGSFSTLEIQRTEQGDSAMYLCASSFGTSSYEQYFGPGTRLTVT.

The chain combines TRBV5-1 with TRBJ2-5; the D gene is possibly TRBD1 (5 bases). Germline CDR1 and CDR2: SGHRS and YFSETQ. This CDR3 comprises 15 residues. Trimming shortened V by 0 bases and J by 4 bases, and 13 bases separated the two germline ends. CDR3 residues: CASSLGSGAGETQYF. CDR3 nucleotide sequence: TGCGCCAGCAGCTTGGGGAGTGGGGCAGGAGAGACCCAGTACTTC.

This clone has a handful of counts. This chain links TRBV7-2 with TRBJ2-1; 7 positions match TRBD1. Per the germline V gene, CDR1 is SGHTA and CDR2 is FQGNSA. V was clipped by 0 bases and J by 9 bases; unmatched bases: 8. This CDR3 contains 15 residues. This chain's CDR3 is CASSLAGQGVGEQFF. In DNA, the CDR3 is TGTGCCAGCAGCTTAGCGGGCCAGGGGGTGGGTGAGCAGTTCTTC.

This clone was detected only a few times. V usage is TRBV4-3 and J usage is TRBJ1-2, with no clear D. V was cut by 6 bases and J by 3 bases, with 11 bases left in between. This CDR3 comprises 13 residues. Per the germline V gene, CDR1 is LGHNA and CDR2 is YSLEER. The CDR3, as DNA: TGCGCCAGCAGTCCATCCCGGGACTATGGCTACACCTTC. Translated: CASSPSRDYGYTF.

The chain carries TRBV6-1 and TRBJ2-1, with TRBD1 as a possible D gene (7 bases). Per germline, CDR1 MNHNS and CDR2 SASEGT. V lost 5 bases and J lost 8, with 16 bases in between. This CDR3 spans 14 amino acids. The CDR3 is CASSFRGVMDEQFF. CDR3 nucleotide sequence: TGTGCCAGCAGTTTCAGGGGGGTGATGGATGAGCAGTTCTTC.

This chain joins TRBV7-8 and TRBJ2-7, with a tentative D call TRBD2 (6 bases). Deletions cut 4 bases from V and 3 bases from J, with 16 bases between. From germline, CDR1 is SGHVS and CDR2 FQNEAQ. The CDR3 is 15 residues long. The CDR3 DNA is TGTGCCAGCAGCTGGGCCGGGGGTCCACTCTACGAGCAGTACTTC. Its protein product is CASSWAGGPLYEQYF.

This clone was seen only a few times. The rearrangement joins TRBV19 to TRBJ2-7; 7 bases are a match to TRBD1. The germline V gene has CDR1 LNHDA and CDR2 SQIVND (reference sequence). Losses at the gene ends were 8 bases for V and 6 bases for J; bases not matched to a gene: 4. The CDR3 has 11 residues. Here the CDR3 reads CASGPGGEQYF. The CDR3 DNA reads as TGTGCCAGTGGCCCAGGGGGCGAGCAGTACTTC.

This clone has a single count. This chain connects TRBV18 to TRBJ1-4, with no clear D. Germline CDR1 is KGHSH and CDR2 is LQKENI. CDR3 length: 13 amino acids. With 4 bases removed from V and 7 bases from J, the gap between germline ends came to 10 bases. The CDR3 loop reads CASSQTNGEKLFF. As DNA, the CDR3 is TGTGCCAGCTCACAAACCAATGGTGAAAAACTGTTTTTT.

The genes are TRBV6-5 and TRBJ1-1; D unclear. Germline V gene data show CDR1 as MNHEY and CDR2 as SVGAGI. V was clipped by 7 bases and J by 4 bases, with 7 bases between them. The CDR3 contains 11 residues. The CDR3 here is CASTRGTEAFF. In DNA, the CDR3 is TGTGCCAGCACTCGAGGCACTGAAGCTTTCTTT.

V is TRBV7-3 and J is TRBJ2-3; 12 bases map to TRBD2. Germline assignment: CDR1 SGHTA and CDR2 FQGTGA. The CDR3 has 16 residues. With V trimmed by 5 bases and J by 3 bases, 6 bases remained unmatched. CDR3 sequence reads: CASSLSGLAGTDTQYF. DNA for the CDR3: TGTGCCAGCAGCCTCTCCGGACTAGCGGGAACAGATACGCAGTATTTT.

The chain has TRBV23-1 and TRBJ2-3; D is unresolved. TRBV23-1 falls under the ORF class, with uncertain function. This CDR3 comprises 15 residues. Deletions cut 3 bases from V and 0 bases from J, with 10 bases between. Here the CDR3 DNA reads TGCGCCAGCAGTCAGGGTTCCGGGAGCACAGATACGCAGTATTTT. This sequence encodes CASSQGSGSTDTQYF.

V usage is TRBV7-9 and J usage is TRBJ1-3; D is unclear. The CDR3 loop spans 14 amino acids. Trimming cost V 1 base and J 4 bases, with 8 bases left between them. CDR1 and CDR2 (germline): SEHNR, FQNEAQ (reference sequence). The CDR3 loop is CASSLEVRGNTIYF. CDR3 nucleotide sequence: TGTGCCAGCAGCTTAGAGGTCAGGGGAAACACCATATATTTT.

The genes are TRBV4-2 and TRBJ1-2, with a possible D match to TRBD1 (6 bases). Germline V gives CDR1 LGHNA, CDR2 YNFKEQ. The CDR3 length is 17 residues. With 0 bases removed from V and 2 bases from J, the gap between germline ends came to 16 bases. Written as DNA, the CDR3 is TGTGCCAGCAGCCAAGATCTAGGGGGGACCGCCAACTATGGCTACACCTTC. It translates to CASSQDLGGTANYGYTF.

This rearrangement joins TRBV7-9 to TRBJ1-4, with D perhaps matching TRBD1 (6 bases). Trimming shortened V by 4 bases and J by 6 bases, and 18 bases separated the two germline ends. From germline, CDR1 is SEHNR and CDR2 FQNEAQ (reference sequence). The CDR3 extends over 16 amino acids. CDR3 sequence: CASSSPWTVRDEKLFF. The CDR3, as DNA: TGTGCCAGCAGCTCACCTTGGACAGTAAGAGATGAAAAACTGTTTTTT.

The chain joins TRBV11-2 to TRBJ2-3, with TRBD2 matching over 8 bases. The CDR3 is 14 residues long. From germline, CDR1 is SGHAT and CDR2 FQNNGV. Trimming removed 3 bases from V and 14 bases from J; junction bases left unmatched: 13. Here the CDR3 DNA reads TGTGCCAGCAGCTTGGACGCCAGCGGGGGCCCCCGGTATTTT. It yields the protein CASSLDASGGPRYF.